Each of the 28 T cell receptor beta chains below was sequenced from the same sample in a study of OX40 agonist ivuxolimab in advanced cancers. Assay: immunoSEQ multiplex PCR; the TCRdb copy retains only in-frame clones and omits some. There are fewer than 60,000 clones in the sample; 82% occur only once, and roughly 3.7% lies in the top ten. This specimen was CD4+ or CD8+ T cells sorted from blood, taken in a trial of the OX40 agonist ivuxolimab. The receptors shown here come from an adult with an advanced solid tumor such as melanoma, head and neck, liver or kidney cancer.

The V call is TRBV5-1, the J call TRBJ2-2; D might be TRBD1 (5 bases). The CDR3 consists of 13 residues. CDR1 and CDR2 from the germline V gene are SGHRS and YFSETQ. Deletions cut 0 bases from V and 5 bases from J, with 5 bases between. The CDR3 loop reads CASSLAGTGELFF. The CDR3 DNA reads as TGCGCCAGCAGCTTGGCAGGGACCGGGGAGCTGTTTTTT.

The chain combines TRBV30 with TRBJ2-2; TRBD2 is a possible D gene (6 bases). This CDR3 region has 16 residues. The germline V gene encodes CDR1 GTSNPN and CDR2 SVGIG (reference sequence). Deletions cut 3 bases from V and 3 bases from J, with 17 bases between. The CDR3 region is CAWRGTRRTYTGELFF. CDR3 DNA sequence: TGTGCCTGGAGAGGGACTCGGCGGACCTACACCGGGGAGCTGTTTTTT. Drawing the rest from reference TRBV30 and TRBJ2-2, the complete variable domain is SQTIHQWPATLVQPVGSPLSLECTVEGTSNPNLYWYRQAAGRGLQLLFYSVGIGQISSEVPQNLSASRPQDRQFILSSKKLLLSDSGFYLCAWRGTRRTYTGELFFGEGSRLTVL.

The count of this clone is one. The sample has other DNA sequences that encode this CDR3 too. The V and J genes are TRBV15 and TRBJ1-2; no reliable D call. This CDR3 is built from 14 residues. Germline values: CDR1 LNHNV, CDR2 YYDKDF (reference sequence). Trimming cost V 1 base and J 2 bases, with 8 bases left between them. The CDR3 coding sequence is TGTGCCACCAGCAGAGGAGACGGGAACTATGGCTACACCTTC. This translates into CATSRGDGNYGYTF.

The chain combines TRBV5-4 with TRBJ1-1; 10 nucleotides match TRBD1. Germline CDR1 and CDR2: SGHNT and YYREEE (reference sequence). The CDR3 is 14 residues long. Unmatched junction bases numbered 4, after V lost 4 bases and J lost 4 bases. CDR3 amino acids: CASSRDRGGTEAFF. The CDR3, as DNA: TGTGCCAGCAGCCGGGACAGGGGCGGCACTGAAGCTTTCTTT.

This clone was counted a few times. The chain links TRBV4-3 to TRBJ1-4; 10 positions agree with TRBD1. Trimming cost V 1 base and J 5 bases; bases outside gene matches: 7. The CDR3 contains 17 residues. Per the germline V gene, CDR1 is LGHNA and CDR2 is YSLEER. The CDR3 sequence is CASSQGQGAIPNEKLFF. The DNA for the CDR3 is TGCGCCAGCAGCCAAGGACAGGGGGCGATTCCCAATGAAAAACTGTTTTTT.

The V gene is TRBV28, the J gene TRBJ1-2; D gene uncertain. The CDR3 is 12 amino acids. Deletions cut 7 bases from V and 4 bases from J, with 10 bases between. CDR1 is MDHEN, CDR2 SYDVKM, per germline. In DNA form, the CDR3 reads TGTGCCAGCAACGGTATACCCTATGGCTACACCTTC. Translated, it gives CASNGIPYGYTF.

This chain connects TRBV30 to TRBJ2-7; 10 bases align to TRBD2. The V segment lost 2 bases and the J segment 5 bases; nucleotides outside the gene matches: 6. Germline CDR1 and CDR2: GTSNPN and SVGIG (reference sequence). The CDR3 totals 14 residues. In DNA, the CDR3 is TGTGCCTGGAGTAGAACTAGCGGGATCGACGAGCAGTACTTC. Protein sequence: CAWSRTSGIDEQYF.

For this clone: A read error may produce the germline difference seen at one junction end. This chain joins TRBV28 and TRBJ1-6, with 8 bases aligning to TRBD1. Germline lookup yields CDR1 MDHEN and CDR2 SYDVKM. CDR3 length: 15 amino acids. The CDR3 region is CASSFPGQDKSPLHF. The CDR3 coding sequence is TGTGCCAGCAGTTTCCCGGGACAGGATAAATCACCCCTCCACTTT.

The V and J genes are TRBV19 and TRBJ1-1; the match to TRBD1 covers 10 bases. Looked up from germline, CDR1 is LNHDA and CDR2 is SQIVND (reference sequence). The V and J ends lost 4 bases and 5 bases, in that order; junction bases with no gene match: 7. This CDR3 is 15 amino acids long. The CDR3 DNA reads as TGTGCCAGTAGTACCTACGGGACAGGGGTTACTGAAGCTTTCTTT. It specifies CASSTYGTGVTEAFF.

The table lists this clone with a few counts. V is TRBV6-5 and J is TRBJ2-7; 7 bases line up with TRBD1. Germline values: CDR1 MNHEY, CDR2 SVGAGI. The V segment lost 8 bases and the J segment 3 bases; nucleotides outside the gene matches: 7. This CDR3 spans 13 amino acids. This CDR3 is CASGGRQGYEQYF. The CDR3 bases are TGTGCCAGCGGGGGCCGACAGGGCTACGAGCAGTACTTC.

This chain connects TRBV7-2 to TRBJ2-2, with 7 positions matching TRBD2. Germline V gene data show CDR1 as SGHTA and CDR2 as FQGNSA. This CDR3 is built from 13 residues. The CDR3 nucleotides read TGTGCTGGAGCGGGGCGGGTCACCGGGGAGCTGTTTTTT. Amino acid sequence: CAGAGRVTGELFF.

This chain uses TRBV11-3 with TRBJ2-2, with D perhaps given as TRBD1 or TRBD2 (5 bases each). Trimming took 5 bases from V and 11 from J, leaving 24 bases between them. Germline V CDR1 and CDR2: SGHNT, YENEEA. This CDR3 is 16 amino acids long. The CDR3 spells CASSRWGPDGDGELFF. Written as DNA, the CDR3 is TGTGCCAGCAGCCGCTGGGGTCCCGATGGGGACGGAGAGCTGTTTTTT.

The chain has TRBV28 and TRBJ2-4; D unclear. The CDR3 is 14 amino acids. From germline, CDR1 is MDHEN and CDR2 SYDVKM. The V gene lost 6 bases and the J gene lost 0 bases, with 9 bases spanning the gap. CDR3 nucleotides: TGTGCCAGCAGCCCGACCGTAGCCAAAAACATTCAGTACTTC. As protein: CASSPTVAKNIQYF.

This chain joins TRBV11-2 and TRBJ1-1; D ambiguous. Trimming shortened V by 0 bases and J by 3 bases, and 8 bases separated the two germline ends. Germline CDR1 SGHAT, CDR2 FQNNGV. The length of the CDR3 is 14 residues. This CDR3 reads CASSLDRWDTEAFF. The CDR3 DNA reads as TGTGCCAGCAGCTTAGATCGGTGGGACACTGAAGCTTTCTTT. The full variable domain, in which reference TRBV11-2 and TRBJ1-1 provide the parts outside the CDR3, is EAGVAQSPRYKIIEKRQSVAFWCNPISGHATLYWYQQILGQGPKLLIQFQNNGVVDDSQLPKDRFSAERLKGVDSTLKIQPAKLEDSAVYLCASSLDRWDTEAFFGQGTRLTVV.

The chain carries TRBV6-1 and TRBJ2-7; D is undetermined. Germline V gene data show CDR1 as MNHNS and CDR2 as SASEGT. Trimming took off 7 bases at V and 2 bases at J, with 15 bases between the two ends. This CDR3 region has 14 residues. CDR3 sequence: CASTQSTRAYEQYF. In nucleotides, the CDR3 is TGTGCCAGCACCCAGAGCACAAGGGCCTACGAGCAGTACTTC.

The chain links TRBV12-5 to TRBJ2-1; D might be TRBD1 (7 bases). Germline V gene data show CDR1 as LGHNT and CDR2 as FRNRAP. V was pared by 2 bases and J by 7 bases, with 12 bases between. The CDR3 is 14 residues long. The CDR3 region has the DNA TGTGCTAGTGGTTTGATGACAGGGAGGAATGAGCAGTTCTTC. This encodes CASGLMTGRNEQFF. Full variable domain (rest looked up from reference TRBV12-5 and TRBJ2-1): DARVTQTPRHKVTEMGQEVTMRCQPILGHNTVFWYRQTMMQGLELLAYFRNRAPLDDSGMPKDRFSAEMPDATLATLKIQPSEPRDSAVYFCASGLMTGRNEQFFGPGTRLTVL.

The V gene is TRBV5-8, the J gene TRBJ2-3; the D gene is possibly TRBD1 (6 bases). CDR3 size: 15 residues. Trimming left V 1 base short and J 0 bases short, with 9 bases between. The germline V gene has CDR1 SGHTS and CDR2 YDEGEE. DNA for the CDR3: TGTGCCAGCAGCTTGTGGGACATAAGCACAGATACGCAGTATTTT. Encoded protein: CASSLWDISTDTQYF.

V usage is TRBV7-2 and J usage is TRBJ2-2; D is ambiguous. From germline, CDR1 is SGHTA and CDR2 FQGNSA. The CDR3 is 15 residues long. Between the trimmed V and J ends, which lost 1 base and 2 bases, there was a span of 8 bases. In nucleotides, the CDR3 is TGTGCCAGCAGCTTAGTTTTTGGTAACACCGGGGAGCTGTTTTTT. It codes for CASSLVFGNTGELFF.

CDR3 coding DNA: TGTGCCAGCAGCTTAGAACTAGCCCACGAGCAGTACTTC. This sequence encodes CASSLELAHEQYF. The chain couples TRBV7-9 to TRBJ2-7; D perhaps matches TRBD2 (6 bases). CDR3 length: 13 residues. V shed 1 base and J shed 5 bases, with 9 bases lying between them. Germline V gene lookup returns CDR1 SEHNR and CDR2 FQNEAQ (reference sequence).

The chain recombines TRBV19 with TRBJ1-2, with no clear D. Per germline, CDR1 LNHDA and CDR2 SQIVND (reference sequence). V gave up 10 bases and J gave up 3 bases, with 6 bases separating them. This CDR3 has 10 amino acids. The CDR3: CATGDYGYTF. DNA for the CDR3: TGTGCCACCGGGGACTATGGCTACACCTTC. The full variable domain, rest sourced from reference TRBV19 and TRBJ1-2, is DGGITQSPKYLFRKEGQNVTLSCEQNLNHDAMYWYRQDPGQGLRLIYYSQIVNDFQKGDIAEGYSVSREKKESFPLTVTSAQKNPTAFYLCATGDYGYTFGSGTRLTVV.

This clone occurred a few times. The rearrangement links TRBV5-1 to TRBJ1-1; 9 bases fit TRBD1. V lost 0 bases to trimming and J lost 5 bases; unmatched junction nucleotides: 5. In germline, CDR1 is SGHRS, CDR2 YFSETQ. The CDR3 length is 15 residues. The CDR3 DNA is TGCGCCAGCAGCTTGGTGGGGGACAGGGAAACTGAAGCTTTCTTT. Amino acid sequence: CASSLVGDRETEAFF.

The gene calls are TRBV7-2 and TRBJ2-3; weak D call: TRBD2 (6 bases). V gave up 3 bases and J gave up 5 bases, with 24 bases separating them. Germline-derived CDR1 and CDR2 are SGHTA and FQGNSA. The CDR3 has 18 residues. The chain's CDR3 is CASSLLPRSGGVRDTQYF. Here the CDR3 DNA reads TGTGCCAGCAGCTTGCTGCCCAGAAGCGGCGGGGTTAGAGATACGCAGTATTTT.

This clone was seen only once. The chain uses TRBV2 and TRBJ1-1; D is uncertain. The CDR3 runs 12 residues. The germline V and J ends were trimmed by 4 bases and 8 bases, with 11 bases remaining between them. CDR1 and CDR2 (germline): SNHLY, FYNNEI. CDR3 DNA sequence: TGTGCCAGCAGTGTCAAAGGGTCGGAAGCTTTCTTT. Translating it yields CASSVKGSEAFF.

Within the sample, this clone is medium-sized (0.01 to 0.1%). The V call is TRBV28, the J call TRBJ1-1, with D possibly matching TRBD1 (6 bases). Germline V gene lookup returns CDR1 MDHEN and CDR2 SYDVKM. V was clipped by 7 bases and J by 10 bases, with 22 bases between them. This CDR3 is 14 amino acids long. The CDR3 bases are TGTGCCAGCACCCCCGCGGTCGGGGGCCCGGGAGCTTTCTTT. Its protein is CASTPAVGGPGAFF.

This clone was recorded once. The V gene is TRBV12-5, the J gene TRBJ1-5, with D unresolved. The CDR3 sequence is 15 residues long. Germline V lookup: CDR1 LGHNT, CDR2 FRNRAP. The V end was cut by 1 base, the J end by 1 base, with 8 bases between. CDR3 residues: CASGLEARSNQPQHF. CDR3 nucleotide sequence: TGTGCTAGTGGTTTGGAAGCCAGGAGCAATCAGCCCCAGCATTTT.

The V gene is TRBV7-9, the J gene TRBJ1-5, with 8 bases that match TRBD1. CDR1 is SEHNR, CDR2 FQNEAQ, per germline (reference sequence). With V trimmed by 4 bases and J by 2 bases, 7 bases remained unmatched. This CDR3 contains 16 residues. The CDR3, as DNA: TGTGCCAGCAGCTCCAAGTTGGACAGGGGCAATCAGCCCCAGCATTTT. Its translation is CASSSKLDRGNQPQHF.

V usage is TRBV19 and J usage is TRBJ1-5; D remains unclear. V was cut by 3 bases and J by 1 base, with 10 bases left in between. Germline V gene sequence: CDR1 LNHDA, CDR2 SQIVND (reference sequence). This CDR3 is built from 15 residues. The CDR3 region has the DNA TGTGCCAGTAGTATGGGCCTCGGGAGCAATCAGCCCCAGCATTTT. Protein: CASSMGLGSNQPQHF.

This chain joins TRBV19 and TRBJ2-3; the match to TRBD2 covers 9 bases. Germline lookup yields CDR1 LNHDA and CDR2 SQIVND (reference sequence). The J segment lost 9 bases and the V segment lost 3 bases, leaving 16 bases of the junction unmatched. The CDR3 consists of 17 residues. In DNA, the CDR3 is TGTGCCAGTAGTATTTCTCTAGGCGGGGGGGCCAAAGAAACGCAGTATTTT. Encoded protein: CASSISLGGGAKETQYF.